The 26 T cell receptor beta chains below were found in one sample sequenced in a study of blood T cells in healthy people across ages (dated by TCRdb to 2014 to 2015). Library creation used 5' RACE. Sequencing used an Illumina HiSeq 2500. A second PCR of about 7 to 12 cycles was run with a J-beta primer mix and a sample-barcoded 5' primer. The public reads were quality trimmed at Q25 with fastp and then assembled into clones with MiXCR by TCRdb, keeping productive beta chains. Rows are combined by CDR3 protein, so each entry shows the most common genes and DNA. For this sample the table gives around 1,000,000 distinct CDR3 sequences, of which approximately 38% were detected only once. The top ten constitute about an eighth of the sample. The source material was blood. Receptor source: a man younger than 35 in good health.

The CDR3 protein is CASGSPSFF. As DNA, the CDR3 is TGTGCCAGCGGCTCTCCCTCGTTTTTT. The V and J genes are TRBV5-5 and TRBJ2-2; D not resolved. This CDR3 has 9 residues. Trimming left V 7 bases short and J 16 bases short, with 11 bases between. The germline V gene encodes CDR1 SGHKS and CDR2 YYEKEE (reference sequence).

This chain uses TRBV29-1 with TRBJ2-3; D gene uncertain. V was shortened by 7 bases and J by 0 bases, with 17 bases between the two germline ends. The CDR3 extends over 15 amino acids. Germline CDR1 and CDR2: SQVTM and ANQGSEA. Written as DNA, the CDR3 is TGCAGCGGAACCCCTAGTGACCGTAGCACAGATACGCAGTATTTT. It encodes CSGTPSDRSTDTQYF.

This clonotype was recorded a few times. As DNA, the CDR3 is TGTGCCAGCAGCTACAGGGATCGTGGCTACACCTTC. Its translation is CASSYRDRGYTF. The rearrangement joins TRBV6-2 or TRBV6-3 to TRBJ1-2; a weak D match, TRBD1 (6 bases). The germline V gene has CDR1 MNHEY and CDR2 SVGEGT. Trimming shortened V by 6 bases and J by 7 bases, and 12 bases separated the two germline ends. The CDR3 covers 12 residues.

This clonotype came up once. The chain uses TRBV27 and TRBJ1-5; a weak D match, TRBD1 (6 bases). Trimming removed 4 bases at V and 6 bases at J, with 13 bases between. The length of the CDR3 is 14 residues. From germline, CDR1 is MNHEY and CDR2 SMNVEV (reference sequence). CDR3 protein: CASSWEQGSQPQHF. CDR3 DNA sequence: TGTGCCAGCAGTTGGGAGCAGGGGAGTCAGCCCCAGCATTTT.

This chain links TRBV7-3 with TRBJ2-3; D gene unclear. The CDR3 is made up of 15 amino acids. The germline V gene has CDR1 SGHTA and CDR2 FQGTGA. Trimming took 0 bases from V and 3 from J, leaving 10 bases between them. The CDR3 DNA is TGTGCCAGCAGCTTAACCTCAATCCGGACAGATACGCAGTATTTT. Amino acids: CASSLTSIRTDTQYF.

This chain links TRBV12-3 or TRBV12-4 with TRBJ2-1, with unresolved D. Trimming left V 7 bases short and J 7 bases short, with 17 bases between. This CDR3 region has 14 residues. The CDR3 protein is CASMQLYLSNEQFF. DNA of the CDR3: TGTGCCAGCATGCAACTCTATCTGAGTAATGAGCAGTTCTTC.

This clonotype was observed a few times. CDR3 DNA: TGTGCCAGCAGTTTATTCGCCCCCTCTTATCAGCCCCAGCATTTT. This gives the protein CASSLFAPSYQPQHF. The V and J genes are TRBV27 and TRBJ1-5; D is uncertain. V was trimmed by 1 base and J by 5 bases, leaving 12 bases between them. The CDR3 contains 15 residues. CDR1 and CDR2 from the germline V gene are MNHEY and SMNVEV (reference sequence).

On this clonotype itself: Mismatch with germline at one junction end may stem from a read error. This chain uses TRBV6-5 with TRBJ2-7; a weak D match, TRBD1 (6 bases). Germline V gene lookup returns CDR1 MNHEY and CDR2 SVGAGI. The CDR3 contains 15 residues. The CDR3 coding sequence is TGTGCCAGCAGTTACTCGTGGGGGCTCTCCTACAAGCAGTACTTC. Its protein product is CASSYSWGLSYKQYF.

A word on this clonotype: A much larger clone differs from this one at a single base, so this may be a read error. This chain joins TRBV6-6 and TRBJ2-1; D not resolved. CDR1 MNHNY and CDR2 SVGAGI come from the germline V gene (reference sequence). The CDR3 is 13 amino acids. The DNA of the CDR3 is TGTGTCAGCAGCCCCTACAGCGTGGATGAGCAGTTCTTC. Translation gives CVSSPYSVDEQFF.

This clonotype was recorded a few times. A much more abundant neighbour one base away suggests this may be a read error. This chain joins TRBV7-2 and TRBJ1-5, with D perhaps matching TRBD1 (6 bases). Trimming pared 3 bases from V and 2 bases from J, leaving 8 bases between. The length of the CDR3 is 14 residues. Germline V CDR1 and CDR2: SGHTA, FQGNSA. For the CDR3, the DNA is TGTGCCAGCAGCTTCAGGGGTGGCAATCAGCCCCAGCATTTT. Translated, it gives CASSFRGGNQPQHF. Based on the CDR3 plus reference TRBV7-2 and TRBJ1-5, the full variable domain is GAGVSQSPSNKVTEKGKDVELRCDPISGHTALYWYRQSLGQGLEFLIYFQGNSAPDKSGLPSDRFSAERTGGSVSTLTIQRTQQEDSAVYLCASSFRGGNQPQHFGDGTRLSIL.

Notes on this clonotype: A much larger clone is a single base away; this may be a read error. DNA for the CDR3: TGCGCCAGCAGCCAAGCTCTGACGCAAGCCTACAATGAGCAGTACTTC. Its translation: CASSQALTQAYNEQYF. The rearrangement joins TRBV4-3 to TRBJ2-1; D gene uncertain. The assigned J gene may be wrong: the sequence end matches TRBJ2-7 better. The V gene's germline CDR1 is LGHNA and CDR2 YSLEER. This CDR3 is built from 16 residues.

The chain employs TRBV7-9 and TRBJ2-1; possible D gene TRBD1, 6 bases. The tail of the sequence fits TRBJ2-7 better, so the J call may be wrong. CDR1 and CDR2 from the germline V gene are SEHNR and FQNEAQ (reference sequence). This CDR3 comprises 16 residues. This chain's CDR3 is CASSLTPGTPYNEQYF. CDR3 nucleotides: TGTGCCAGCAGCTTAACACCCGGGACACCATACAATGAGCAGTACTTC.

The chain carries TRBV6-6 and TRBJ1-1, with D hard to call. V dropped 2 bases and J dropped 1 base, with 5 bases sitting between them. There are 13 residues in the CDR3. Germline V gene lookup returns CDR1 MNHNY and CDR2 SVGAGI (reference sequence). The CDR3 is CASSYQENTEAFF. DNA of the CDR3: TGTGCCAGCAGTTACCAGGAGAACACTGAAGCTTTCTTT.

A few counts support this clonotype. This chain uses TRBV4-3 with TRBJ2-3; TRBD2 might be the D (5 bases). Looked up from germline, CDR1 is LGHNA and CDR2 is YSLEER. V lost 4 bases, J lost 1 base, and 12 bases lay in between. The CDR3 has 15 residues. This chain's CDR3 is CASSPNEEGTDTQYF. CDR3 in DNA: TGCGCCAGCAGCCCAAACGAGGAGGGCACAGATACGCAGTATTTT.

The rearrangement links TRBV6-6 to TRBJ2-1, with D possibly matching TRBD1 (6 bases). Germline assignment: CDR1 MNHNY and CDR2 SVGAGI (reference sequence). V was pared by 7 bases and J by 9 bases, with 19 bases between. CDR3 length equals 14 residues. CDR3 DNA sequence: TGTGCCAGCACAAAGGGACAAGGTAAAGGTGAGCAGTTCTTC. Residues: CASTKGQGKGEQFF.

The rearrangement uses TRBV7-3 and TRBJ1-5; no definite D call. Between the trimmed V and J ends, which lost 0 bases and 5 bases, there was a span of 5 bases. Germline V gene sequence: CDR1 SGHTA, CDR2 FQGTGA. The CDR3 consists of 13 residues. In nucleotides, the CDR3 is TGTGCCAGCAGCTTAACGATAGATCAGCCCCAGCATTTT. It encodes CASSLTIDQPQHF.

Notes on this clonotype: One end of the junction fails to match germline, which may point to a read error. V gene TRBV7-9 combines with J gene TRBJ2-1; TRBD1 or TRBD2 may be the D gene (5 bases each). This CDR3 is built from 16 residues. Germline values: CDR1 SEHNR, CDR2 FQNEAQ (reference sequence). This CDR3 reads CASGLALATGLDEQFF. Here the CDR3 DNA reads TGTGCCAGCGGCTTAGCGCTTGCCACAGGCTTAGATGAGCAGTTCTTC.

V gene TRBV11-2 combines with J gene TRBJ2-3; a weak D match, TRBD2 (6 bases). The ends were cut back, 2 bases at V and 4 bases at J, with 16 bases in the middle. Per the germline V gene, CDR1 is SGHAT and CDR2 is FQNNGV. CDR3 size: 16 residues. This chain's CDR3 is CASSLMWAGSADTQYF. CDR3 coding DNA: TGTGCCAGCAGCTTAATGTGGGCGGGGAGCGCAGATACGCAGTATTTT.

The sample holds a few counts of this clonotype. The CDR3 loop is CASSQELGAVGNYGYTF. DNA of the CDR3: TGTGCCAGCAGCCAAGAATTAGGGGCGGTGGGGAACTATGGCTACACCTTC. The V gene is TRBV4-2, the J gene TRBJ1-2; the D gene is possibly TRBD1 (5 bases). Germline values: CDR1 LGHNA, CDR2 YNFKEQ. The length of the CDR3 is 17 residues. V was shortened by 0 bases and J by 2 bases, with 16 bases between the two germline ends.

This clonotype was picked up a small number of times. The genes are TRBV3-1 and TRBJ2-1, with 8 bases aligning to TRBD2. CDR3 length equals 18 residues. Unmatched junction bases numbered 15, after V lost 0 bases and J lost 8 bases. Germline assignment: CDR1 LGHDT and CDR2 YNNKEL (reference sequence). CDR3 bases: TGTGCCAGCAGCCAAGAGGTTTTTATTAGCGGGGTTATTTATGAGCAGTTCTTC. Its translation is CASSQEVFISGVIYEQFF.

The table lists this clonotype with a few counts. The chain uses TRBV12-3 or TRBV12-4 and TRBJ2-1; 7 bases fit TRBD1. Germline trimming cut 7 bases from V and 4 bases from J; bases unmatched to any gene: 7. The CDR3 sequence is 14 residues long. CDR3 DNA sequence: TGTGCCAGCAATCTCCGGGACAGTTACAATGAGCAGTTCTTC. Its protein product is CASNLRDSYNEQFF.

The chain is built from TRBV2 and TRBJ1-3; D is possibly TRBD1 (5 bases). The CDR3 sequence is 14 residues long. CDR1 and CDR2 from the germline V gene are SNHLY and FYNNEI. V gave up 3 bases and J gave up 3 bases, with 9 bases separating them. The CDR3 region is CASSEGGRGNTIYF. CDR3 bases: TGTGCCAGCAGTGAGGGGGGACGTGGAAACACCATATATTTT.

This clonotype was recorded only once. In DNA, the CDR3 is TGCGCCAGCAGCTTCGAACCCTCTGGAAACACCATATATTTT. Protein product: CASSFEPSGNTIYF. The rearrangement links TRBV5-1 to TRBJ1-3; D not resolved. Trimming took off 2 bases at V and 0 bases at J, with 6 bases between the two ends. This CDR3 is built from 14 residues. Per the germline V gene, CDR1 is SGHRS and CDR2 is YFSETQ.

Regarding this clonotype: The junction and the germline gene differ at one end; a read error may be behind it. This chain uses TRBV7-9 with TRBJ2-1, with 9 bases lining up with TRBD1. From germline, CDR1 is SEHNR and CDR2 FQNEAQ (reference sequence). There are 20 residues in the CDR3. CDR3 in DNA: TGTGCCAACAGCTTAGAACCACAGGGGGCATGGAGTCTAAGTAAAAATGAGCAGTTCTTC. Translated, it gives CANSLEPQGAWSLSKNEQFF.

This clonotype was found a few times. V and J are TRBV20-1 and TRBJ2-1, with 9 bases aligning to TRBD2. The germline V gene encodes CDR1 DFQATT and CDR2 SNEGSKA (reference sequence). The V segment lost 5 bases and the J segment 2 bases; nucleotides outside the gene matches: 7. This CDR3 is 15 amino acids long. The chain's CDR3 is CSADLAGDPYNEQFF. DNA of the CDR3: TGCAGTGCTGACTTAGCGGGGGACCCCTACAATGAGCAGTTCTTC.

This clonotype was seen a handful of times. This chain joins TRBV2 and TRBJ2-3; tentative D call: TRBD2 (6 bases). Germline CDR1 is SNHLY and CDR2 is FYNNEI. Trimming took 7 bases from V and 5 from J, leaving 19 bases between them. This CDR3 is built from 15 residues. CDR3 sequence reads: CASNPPGLAKDTQYF. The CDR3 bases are TGTGCCAGCAACCCCCCGGGTCTAGCGAAAGATACGCAGTATTTT.